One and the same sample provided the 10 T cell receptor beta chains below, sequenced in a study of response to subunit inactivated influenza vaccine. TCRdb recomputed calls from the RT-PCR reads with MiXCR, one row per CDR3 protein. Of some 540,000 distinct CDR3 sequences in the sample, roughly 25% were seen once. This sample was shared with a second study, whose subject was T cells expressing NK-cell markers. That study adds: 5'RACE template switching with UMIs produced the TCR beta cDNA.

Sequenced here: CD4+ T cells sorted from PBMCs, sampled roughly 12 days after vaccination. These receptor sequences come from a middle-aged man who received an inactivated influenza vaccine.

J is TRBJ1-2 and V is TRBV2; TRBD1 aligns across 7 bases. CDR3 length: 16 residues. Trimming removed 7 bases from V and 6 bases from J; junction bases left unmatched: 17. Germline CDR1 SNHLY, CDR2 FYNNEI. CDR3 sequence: CASTRNRQGKGDGYTF. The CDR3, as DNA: TGTGCCAGCACGAGAAACAGACAGGGAAAGGGGGATGGCTACACCTTC.

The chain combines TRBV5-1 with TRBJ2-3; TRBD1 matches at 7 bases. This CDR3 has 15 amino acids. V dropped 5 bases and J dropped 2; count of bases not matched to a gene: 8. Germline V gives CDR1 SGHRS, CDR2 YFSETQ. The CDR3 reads CASRRGQSNTDTQYF. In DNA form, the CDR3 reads TGCGCCAGCAGAAGGGGGCAGTCTAACACAGATACGCAGTATTTT.

The CDR3 protein is CATTKEGGRSYTF. The CDR3 DNA reads as TGTGCCACTACCAAAGAAGGGGGCAGGAGCTACACCTTC. The chain couples TRBV6-1 to TRBJ1-2, with 7 bases aligning to TRBD1. The CDR3 is made up of 13 amino acids. The ends lost 10 bases at V and 9 bases at J; junction bases unmatched: 14. Germline-derived CDR1 and CDR2 are MNHNS and SASEGT.

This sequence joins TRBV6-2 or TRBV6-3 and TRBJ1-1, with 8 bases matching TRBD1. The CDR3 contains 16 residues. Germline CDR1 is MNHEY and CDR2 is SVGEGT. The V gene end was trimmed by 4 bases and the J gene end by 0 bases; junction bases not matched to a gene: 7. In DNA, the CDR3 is TGTGCCAGCAGTTTTGGGCAGGGGGCCATGAACACTGAAGCTTTCTTT. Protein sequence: CASSFGQGAMNTEAFF.

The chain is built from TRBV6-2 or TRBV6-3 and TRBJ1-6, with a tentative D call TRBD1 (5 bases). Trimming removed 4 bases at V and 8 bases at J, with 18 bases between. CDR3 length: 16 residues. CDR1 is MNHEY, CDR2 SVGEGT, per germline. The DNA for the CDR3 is TGTGCCAGCAGTTTGGGGCCAAGCACGGGTTATTCACCCCTCCACTTT. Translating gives CASSLGPSTGYSPLHF.

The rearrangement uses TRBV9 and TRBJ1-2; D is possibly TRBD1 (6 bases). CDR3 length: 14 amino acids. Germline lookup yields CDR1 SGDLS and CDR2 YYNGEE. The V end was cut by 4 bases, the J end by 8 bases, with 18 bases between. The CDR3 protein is CASSPGQTLGGYTF. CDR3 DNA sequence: TGTGCCAGCAGCCCCGGACAGACTCTAGGCGGCTACACCTTC.

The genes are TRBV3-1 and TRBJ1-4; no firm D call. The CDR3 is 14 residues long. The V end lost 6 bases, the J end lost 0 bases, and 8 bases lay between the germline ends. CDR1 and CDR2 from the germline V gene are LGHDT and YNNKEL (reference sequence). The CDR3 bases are TGTGCCAGCAGTCGCGGGACAACTAATGAAAAACTGTTTTTT. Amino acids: CASSRGTTNEKLFF. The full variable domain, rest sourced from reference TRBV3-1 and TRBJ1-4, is DTAVSQTPKYLVTQMGNDKSIKCEQNLGHDTMYWYKQDSKKFLKIMFSYNNKELIINETVPNRFSPKSPDKAHLNLHINSLELGDSAVYFCASSRGTTNEKLFFGSGTQLSVL.

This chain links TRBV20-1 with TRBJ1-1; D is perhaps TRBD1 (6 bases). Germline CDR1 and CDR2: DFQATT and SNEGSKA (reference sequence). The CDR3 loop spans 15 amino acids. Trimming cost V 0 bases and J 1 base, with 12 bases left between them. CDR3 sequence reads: CSARDGGGANTEAFF. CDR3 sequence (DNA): TGCAGTGCTAGAGATGGTGGGGGGGCGAACACTGAAGCTTTCTTT.

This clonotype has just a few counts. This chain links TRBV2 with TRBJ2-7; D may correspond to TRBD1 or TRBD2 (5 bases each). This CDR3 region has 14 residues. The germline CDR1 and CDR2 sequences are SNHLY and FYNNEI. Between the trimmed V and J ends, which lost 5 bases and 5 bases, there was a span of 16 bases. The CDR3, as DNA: TGTGCCAGCAGTCAAGGGACCGAGAGGAACGAGCAGTACTTC. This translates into CASSQGTERNEQYF. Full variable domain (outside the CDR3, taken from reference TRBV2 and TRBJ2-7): EPEVTQTPSHQVTQMGQEVILRCVPISNHLYFYWYRQILGQKVEFLVSFYNNEISEKSEIFDDQFSVERPDGSNFTLKIRSTKLEDSAMYFCASSQGTERNEQYFGPGTRLTVT.

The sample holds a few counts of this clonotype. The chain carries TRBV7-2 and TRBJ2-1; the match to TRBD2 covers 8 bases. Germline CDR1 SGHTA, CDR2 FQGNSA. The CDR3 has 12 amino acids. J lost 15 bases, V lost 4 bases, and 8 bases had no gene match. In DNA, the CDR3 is TGTGCCAGCAGCTCAACGGGACTAGTGGCGTTCTTC. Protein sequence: CASSSTGLVAFF. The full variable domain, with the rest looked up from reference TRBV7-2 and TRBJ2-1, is GAGVSQSPSNKVTEKGKDVELRCDPISGHTALYWYRQSLGQGLEFLIYFQGNSAPDKSGLPSDRFSAERTGGSVSTLTIQRTQQEDSAVYLCASSSTGLVAFFGPGTRLTVL.